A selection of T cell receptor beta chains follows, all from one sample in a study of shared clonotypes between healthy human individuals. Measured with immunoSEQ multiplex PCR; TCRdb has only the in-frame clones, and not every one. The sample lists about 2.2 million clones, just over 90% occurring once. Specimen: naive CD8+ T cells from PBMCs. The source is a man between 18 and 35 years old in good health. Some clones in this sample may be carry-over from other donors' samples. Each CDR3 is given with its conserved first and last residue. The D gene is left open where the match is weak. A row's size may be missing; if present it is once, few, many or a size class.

CDR3: CATSSRDVGYGYTF
DNA: TGTGCCACCAGCAGTCGGGACGTCGGGTATGGCTACACCTTC
J: TRBJ1-2
V: TRBV15
D: .
size: .

CDR3: CASSLGRLINYGYTF
DNA: TGTGCCAGCAGCCTTGGCAGGCTTATAAACTATGGCTACACCTTC
J: TRBJ1-2
V: TRBV5-5
D: .
size: .

CDR3: CSGHLPHEAFF
DNA: TGCAGCGGACATCTGCCCCATGAAGCTTTCTTT
J: TRBJ1-1
V: TRBV29-1
D: .
size: few

CDR3: CASSLDGFGYEQYF
DNA: TGTGCCAGCAGCCTTGACGGTTTCGGGTACGAGCAGTACTTC
J: TRBJ2-7
V: TRBV5-8
D: .
size: .

CDR3: CASSWTGNSYNEQFF
DNA: TGCGCCAGCAGCTGGACAGGGAACTCCTACAATGAGCAGTTCTTC
J: TRBJ2-1
V: TRBV5-1
D: TRBD1
size: .

CDR3: CASSEPTAVVNYGYTF
DNA: TGTGCCAGCAGTGAACCAACCGCCGTTGTTAACTATGGCTACACCTTC
J: TRBJ1-2
V: TRBV25-1
D: .
size: .

CDR3: CASSFMTGSTDTQYF
DNA: TGTGCCAGCAGCTTCATGACAGGGAGCACAGATACGCAGTATTTT
J: TRBJ2-3
V: TRBV7-8
D: TRBD1
size: .

CDR3: CASRGGRETQYF
DNA: TGTGCCAGCAGAGGGGGAAGGGAGACCCAGTACTTC
J: TRBJ2-5
V: TRBV7-9
D: .
size: .

CDR3: CASSQRGQGLIYGYTF
DNA: TGCGCCAGCAGCCAACGAGGACAGGGACTAATATATGGCTACACCTTC
J: TRBJ1-2
V: TRBV4-1
D: TRBD1
size: .

CDR3: CASSDRGLNTEAFF
DNA: TGTGCCAGCAGCGACAGGGGCCTGAACACTGAAGCTTTCTTT
J: TRBJ1-1
V: TRBV7-2
D: TRBD1
size: .

CDR3: CASRSRDRVTNEKLFF
DNA: TGCGCCAGCAGATCCCGGGACAGGGTTACTAATGAAAAACTGTTTTTT
J: TRBJ1-4
V: TRBV10-1
D: TRBD1
size: .

CDR3: CATKSGGLTEQYF
DNA: TGTGCCACTAAGAGCGGGGGCCTCACCGAGCAGTACTTC
J: TRBJ2-7
V: TRBV6-5
D: TRBD2
size: .

CDR3: CASSFVAGELFF
DNA: TGTGCCAGCAGCTTTGTTGCCGGGGAGCTGTTTTTT
J: TRBJ2-2
V: TRBV11-2
D: .
size: .

CDR3: CATNTDTQYF
DNA: TGTGCCACCAACACAGATACGCAGTATTTT
J: TRBJ2-3
V: TRBV28
D: .
size: .

CDR3: CAISDRDRGSEQFF
DNA: TGTGCCATCAGTGACCGGGACAGGGGAAGTGAGCAGTTCTTC
J: TRBJ2-1
V: TRBV10-3
D: TRBD1
size: .

CDR3: CASSLVTNTGELFF
DNA: TGTGCCAGCAGTTTAGTCACGAACACCGGGGAGCTGTTTTTT
J: TRBJ2-2
V: TRBV28
D: .
size: .

CDR3: CASCPEGAGGTDTGELFF
DNA: TGTGCCAGCTGCCCTGAGGGAGCGGGAGGAACCGACACCGGGGAGCTGTTTTTT
J: TRBJ2-2
V: TRBV5-6
D: TRBD2
size: .

CDR3: CSVPSTTYNEQFF
DNA: TGCAGCGTACCATCGACTACCTACAATGAGCAGTTCTTC
J: TRBJ2-1
V: TRBV29-1
D: .
size: .

CDR3: CASSKIFNRVQPQHF
DNA: TGTGCCAGTAGTAAGATTTTCAATAGAGTTCAGCCCCAGCATTTT
J: TRBJ1-5
V: TRBV19
D: .
size: .

CDR3: CASRVTGANNEQFF
DNA: TGTGCCAGCAGGGTGACAGGGGCCAACAATGAGCAGTTCTTC
J: TRBJ2-1
V: TRBV6-4
D: TRBD1
size: .

CDR3: CASSYSRGLDYEQYF
DNA: TGTGCCAGCAGTTACTCGCGGGGATTGGACTACGAGCAGTACTTC
J: TRBJ2-7
V: TRBV6-6
D: .
size: .

CDR3: CASSFGARGNYEQYF
DNA: TGTGCCAGCAGTTTCGGGGCTCGGGGGAACTACGAGCAGTACTTC
J: TRBJ2-7
V: TRBV27
D: .
size: once

CDR3: CASSFPWTSGSEADTQYF
DNA: TGTGCCAGCAGTTTTCCCTGGACTAGCGGGAGTGAGGCAGATACGCAGTATTTT
J: TRBJ2-3
V: TRBV28
D: TRBD2
size: once

CDR3: CATSSYGVGTEAFF
DNA: TGTGCCACCTCTTCCTATGGGGTGGGAACTGAAGCTTTCTTT
J: TRBJ1-1
V: TRBV6-1
D: .
size: .

CDR3: CASSLIGAETQYF
DNA: TGTGCCAGCAGTTTAATCGGGGCCGAGACCCAGTACTTC
J: TRBJ2-5
V: TRBV28
D: .
size: .

CDR3: CASSVVVRYEQYF
DNA: TGTGCCAGCAGTGTAGTTGTCAGATACGAGCAGTACTTC
J: TRBJ2-7
V: TRBV2
D: .
size: .

CDR3: CASRAGTGGGNTIYF
DNA: TGTGCCAGCAGGGCCGGGACAGGGGGAGGAAACACCATATATTTT
J: TRBJ1-3
V: TRBV2
D: TRBD1
size: .

CDR3: CASEGTNTEAFF
DNA: TGCGCCAGCGAGGGAACGAACACTGAAGCTTTCTTT
J: TRBJ1-1
V: TRBV5-1
D: .
size: few

CDR3: CAIRGPWDGNTIYF
DNA: TGTGCCATCAGGGGACCCTGGGATGGAAACACCATATATTTT
J: TRBJ1-3
V: TRBV10-3
D: .
size: .

CDR3: CASSLVTGRGVYNEQFF
DNA: TGCGCCAGCAGCTTGGTGACAGGCAGAGGGGTCTACAATGAGCAGTTCTTC
J: TRBJ2-1
V: TRBV5-1
D: .
size: .

CDR3: CASSLGGTVPQETQYF
DNA: TGTGCCAGCAGCTTAGGTGGGACAGTACCTCAAGAGACCCAGTACTTC
J: TRBJ2-5
V: TRBV7-9
D: TRBD1
size: .

CDR3: CASSVSGNYNEQFF
DNA: TGTGCCAGCAGCGTTTCCGGGAACTACAATGAGCAGTTCTTC
J: TRBJ2-1
V: TRBV9
D: .
size: few

CDR3: CASSYFRGRADTQYF
DNA: TGTGCCAGCAGTTACTTCCGGGGGCGCGCAGATACGCAGTATTTT
J: TRBJ2-3
V: TRBV6-6
D: .
size: .

CDR3: CASSGGRLGLTDTQYF
DNA: TGTGCCAGCAGCGGGGGGAGATTAGGGCTCACAGATACGCAGTATTTT
J: TRBJ2-3
V: TRBV9
D: .
size: .

CDR3: CSVAGGQNSHRADTQYF
DNA: TGCAGCGTTGCGGGGGGTCAGAACTCCCATCGGGCAGATACGCAGTATTTT
J: TRBJ2-3
V: TRBV29-1
D: TRBD2
size: .

CDR3: CASSVGMSGELFF
DNA: TGTGCCAGCAGCGTAGGCATGTCCGGGGAGCTGTTTTTT
J: TRBJ2-2
V: TRBV9
D: .
size: once

CDR3: CASSSKPTVSYEQYF
DNA: TGTGCCAGCAGCTCAAAACCGACAGTCTCCTACGAGCAGTACTTC
J: TRBJ2-7
V: TRBV7-9
D: .
size: once

CDR3: CSVAGSTEAFF
DNA: TGCAGCGTTGCGGGGAGCACTGAAGCTTTCTTT
J: TRBJ1-1
V: TRBV29-1
D: .
size: .

CDR3: CASSPLAGNYNEQFF
DNA: TGTGCCAGCAGCCCACTAGCGGGGAACTACAATGAGCAGTTCTTC
J: TRBJ2-1
V: TRBV11-2
D: TRBD2
size: .

CDR3: CASSLTPGRTQETQYF
DNA: TGTGCCAGCAGCTTAACACCGGGACGGACCCAAGAGACCCAGTACTTC
J: TRBJ2-5
V: TRBV7-9
D: .
size: .

CDR3: CASSFGGEQYF
DNA: TGTGCCAGCAGCTTCGGAGGGGAGCAGTACTTC
J: TRBJ2-7
V: TRBV5-4
D: .
size: once

CDR3: CASSFGGGSTEAFF
DNA: TGTGCCAGCAGTTTTGGAGGAGGGAGCACTGAAGCTTTCTTT
J: TRBJ1-1
V: TRBV27
D: .
size: .

CDR3: CASSQGQEGVQPQHF
DNA: TGTGCCAGCAGCCAGGGGCAGGAGGGGGTTCAGCCCCAGCATTTT
J: TRBJ1-5
V: TRBV2
D: .
size: .

CDR3: CASSVGLKNIQYF
DNA: TGTGCCAGCAGTGTGGGATTAAAAAACATTCAGTACTTC
J: TRBJ2-4
V: TRBV25-1
D: .
size: .

CDR3: CASSYYDRGRIYGYTF
DNA: TGTGCCAGCAGTTACTATGACAGGGGGAGGATCTATGGCTACACCTTC
J: TRBJ1-2
V: TRBV6-5
D: TRBD1
size: .

CDR3: CASSLSWQVSYEQYF
DNA: TGCGCCAGCAGCTTGTCATGGCAGGTCTCCTACGAGCAGTACTTC
J: TRBJ2-7
V: TRBV5-1
D: .
size: once

CDR3: CASSSTVEADTQYF
DNA: TGTGCCAGCAGTTCGACCGTCGAGGCAGATACGCAGTATTTT
J: TRBJ2-3
V: TRBV6-5
D: .
size: .

CDR3: CASSQLAGFTYEQYF
DNA: TGCGCCAGCAGCCAATTAGCGGGATTCACCTACGAGCAGTACTTC
J: TRBJ2-7
V: TRBV4-1
D: TRBD2
size: .

CDR3: CASSLQGWDNEQFF
DNA: TGTGCCAGCAGTTTACAGGGGTGGGACAATGAGCAGTTCTTC
J: TRBJ2-1
V: TRBV6-5
D: TRBD1
size: .

CDR3: CASRLEGADYEQYF
DNA: TGTGCCAGCAGACTAGAGGGGGCCGACTACGAGCAGTACTTC
J: TRBJ2-7
V: TRBV11-2
D: TRBD1
size: .

CDR3: CSARGATTGELFF
DNA: TGCAGCGCCCGGGGGGCTACGACCGGGGAGCTGTTTTTT
J: TRBJ2-2
V: TRBV29-1
D: .
size: .

CDR3: CASRPAGHTNEKLFF
DNA: TGTGCCAGCAGACCGGCCGGGCATACTAATGAAAAACTGTTTTTT
J: TRBJ1-4
V: TRBV7-6
D: .
size: .

CDR3: CASSEWLSGGTEAFF
DNA: TGTGCCAGCAGTGAATGGCTCTCGGGGGGCACTGAAGCTTTCTTT
J: TRBJ1-1
V: TRBV2
D: .
size: .

CDR3: CASSLTPAAYGDTQYF
DNA: TGTGCCAGCAGCTTAACCCCGGCAGCTTATGGGGATACGCAGTATTTT
J: TRBJ2-3
V: TRBV13
D: .
size: .

CDR3: CASSETVNTEAFF
DNA: TGCGCCAGCAGCGAGACAGTGAACACTGAAGCTTTCTTT
J: TRBJ1-1
V: TRBV5-1
D: .
size: .

CDR3: CASSPKGLGRPETQYF
DNA: TGTGCCAGCAGCCCCAAGGGACTAGGTCGGCCAGAGACCCAGTACTTC
J: TRBJ2-5
V: TRBV5-4
D: TRBD2
size: .

CDR3: CATSRTSGISDTQYF
DNA: TGTGCCACCAGCAGGACTAGCGGGATCTCAGATACGCAGTATTTT
J: TRBJ2-3
V: TRBV15
D: TRBD2
size: .

CDR3: CASSQEGTGGEDDEKLFF
DNA: TGCGCCAGCAGCCAAGAGGGGACAGGGGGAGAGGATGATGAAAAACTGTTTTTT
J: TRBJ1-4
V: TRBV4-3
D: TRBD1
size: .

CDR3: CASGLWGGETQYF
DNA: TGTGCTAGTGGTTTGTGGGGCGGAGAGACCCAGTACTTC
J: TRBJ2-5
V: TRBV12-5
D: .
size: .